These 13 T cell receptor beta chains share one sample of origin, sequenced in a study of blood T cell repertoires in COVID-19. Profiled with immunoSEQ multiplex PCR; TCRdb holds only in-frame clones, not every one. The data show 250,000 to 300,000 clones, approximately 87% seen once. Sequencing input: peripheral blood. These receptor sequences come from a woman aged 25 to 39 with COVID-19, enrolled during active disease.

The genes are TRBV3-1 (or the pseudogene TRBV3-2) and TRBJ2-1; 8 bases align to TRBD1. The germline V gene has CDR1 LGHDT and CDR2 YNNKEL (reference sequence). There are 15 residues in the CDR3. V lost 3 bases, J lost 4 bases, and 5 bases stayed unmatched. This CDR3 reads CASSHMDRVYNEQFF. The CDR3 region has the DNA TGTGCCAGCAGCCATATGGACAGGGTATACAATGAGCAGTTCTTC.

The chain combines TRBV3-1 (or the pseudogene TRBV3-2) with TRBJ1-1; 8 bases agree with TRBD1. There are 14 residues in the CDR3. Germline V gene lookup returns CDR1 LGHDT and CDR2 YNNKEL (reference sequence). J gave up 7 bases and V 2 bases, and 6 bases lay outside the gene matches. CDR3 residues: CASSQNRGAGEAFF. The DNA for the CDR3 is TGTGCCAGCAGCCAAAACAGGGGGGCGGGTGAAGCTTTCTTT.

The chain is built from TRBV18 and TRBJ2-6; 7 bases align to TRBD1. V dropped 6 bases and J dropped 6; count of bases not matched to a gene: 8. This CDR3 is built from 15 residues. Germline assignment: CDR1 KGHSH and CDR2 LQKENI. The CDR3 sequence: CASSRQGHEANVLTF. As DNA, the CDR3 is TGTGCCAGCTCCCGACAGGGTCATGAGGCCAACGTCCTGACTTTC.

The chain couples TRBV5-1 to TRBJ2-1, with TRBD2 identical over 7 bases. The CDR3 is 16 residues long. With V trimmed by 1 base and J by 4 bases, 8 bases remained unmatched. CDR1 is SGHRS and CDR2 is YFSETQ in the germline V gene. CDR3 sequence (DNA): TGCGCCAGCAGCTTGCAGGGCGGGGGTCCGTACAATGAGCAGTTCTTC. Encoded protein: CASSLQGGGPYNEQFF.

The CDR3: CASSLVGNFPDTQYF. CDR3 DNA: TGTGCCAGCAGTTTAGTGGGCAATTTCCCAGATACGCAGTATTTT. This rearrangement joins TRBV28 to TRBJ2-3; D remains unclear. CDR3 size: 15 residues. The V gene's germline CDR1 is MDHEN and CDR2 SYDVKM. The V gene lost 2 bases and the J gene lost 4 bases, with 13 bases spanning the gap.

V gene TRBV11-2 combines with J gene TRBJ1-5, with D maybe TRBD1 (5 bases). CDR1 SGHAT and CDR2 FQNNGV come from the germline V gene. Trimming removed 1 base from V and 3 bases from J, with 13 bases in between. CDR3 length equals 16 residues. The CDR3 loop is CASSLGGEQLNQPQHF. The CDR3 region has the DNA TGTGCCAGCAGCTTAGGGGGGGAACAGCTCAATCAGCCCCAGCATTTT.

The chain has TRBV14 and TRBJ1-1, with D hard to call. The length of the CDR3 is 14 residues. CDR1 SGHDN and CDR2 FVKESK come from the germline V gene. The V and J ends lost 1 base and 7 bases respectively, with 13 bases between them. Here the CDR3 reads CASSQGGGIGEAFF. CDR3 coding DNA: TGTGCCAGCAGCCAAGGAGGAGGGATCGGTGAAGCTTTCTTT. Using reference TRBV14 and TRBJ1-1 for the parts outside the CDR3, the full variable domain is EAGVTQFPSHSVIEKGQTVTLRCDPISGHDNLYWYRRVMGKEIKFLLHFVKESKQDESGMPNNRFLAERTGGTYSTLKVQPAELEDSGVYFCASSQGGGIGEAFFGQGTRLTVV.

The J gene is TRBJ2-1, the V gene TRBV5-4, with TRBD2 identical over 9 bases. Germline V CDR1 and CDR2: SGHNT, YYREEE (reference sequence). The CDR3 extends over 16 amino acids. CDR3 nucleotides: TGTGGCACGACAGGCCCGGAGCTAGCGGGGCGGGGTGAGCAGTTCTTC. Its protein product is CGTTGPELAGRGEQFF.

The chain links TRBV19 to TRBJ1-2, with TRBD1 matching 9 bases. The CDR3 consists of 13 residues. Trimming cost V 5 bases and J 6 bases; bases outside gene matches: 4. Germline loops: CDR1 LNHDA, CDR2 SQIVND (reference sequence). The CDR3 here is CASSVGQGNGYTF. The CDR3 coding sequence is TGTGCCAGTAGTGTTGGACAGGGGAATGGCTACACCTTC.

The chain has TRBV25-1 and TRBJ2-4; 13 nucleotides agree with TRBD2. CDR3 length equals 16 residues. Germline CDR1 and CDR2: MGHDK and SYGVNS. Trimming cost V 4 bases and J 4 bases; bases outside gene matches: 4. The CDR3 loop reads CASSGGLAGMKNIQYF. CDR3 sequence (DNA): TGTGCCAGCAGTGGGGGACTAGCGGGGATGAAAAACATTCAGTACTTC.

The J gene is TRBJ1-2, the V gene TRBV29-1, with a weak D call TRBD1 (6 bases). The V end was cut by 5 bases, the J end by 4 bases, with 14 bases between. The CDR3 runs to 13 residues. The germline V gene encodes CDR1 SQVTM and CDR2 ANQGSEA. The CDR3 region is CSVPDSLLYGYTF. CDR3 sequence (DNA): TGCAGCGTTCCGGACAGTCTCCTCTATGGCTACACCTTC.

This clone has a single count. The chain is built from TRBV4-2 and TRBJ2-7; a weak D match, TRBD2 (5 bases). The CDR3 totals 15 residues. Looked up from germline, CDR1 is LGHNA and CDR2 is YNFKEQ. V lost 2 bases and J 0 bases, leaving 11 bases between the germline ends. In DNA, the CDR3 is TGTGCCAGCAGCCAAAGCGGACGGAGCTCCTACGAGCAGTACTTC. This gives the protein CASSQSGRSSYEQYF.

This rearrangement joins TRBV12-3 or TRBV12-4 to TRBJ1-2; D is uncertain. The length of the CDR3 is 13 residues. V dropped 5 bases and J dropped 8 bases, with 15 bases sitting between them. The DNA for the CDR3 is TGTGCCAGCAGTCCTCAGGATGCCAACGGCTACACCTTC. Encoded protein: CASSPQDANGYTF.